These 11 T cell receptor beta chains were sequenced from one sample in a study of naive and memory T cell subsets. TCR cDNA received a 3' ligated oligonucleotide that carried a UMI. Ligated cDNA underwent four rounds of PCR with nested alpha and beta constant region primers and SP2. From the 5' RACE reads, TCRdb called clonotypes with MiXCR, one entry per CDR3 protein. The sample holds about 32,000 distinct CDR3 sequences, approximately 15% seen once. These receptors were taken from a female donor in good health.

This clonotype was detected a few times. The chain couples TRBV10-3 to TRBJ2-2; D not resolved. The CDR3 has 17 amino acids. Germline V CDR1 and CDR2: ENHRY, SYGVKD. Trimming pared 4 bases from V and 2 bases from J, leaving 17 bases between. The CDR3 nucleotides are TGTGCCATCAGTGCCCGGCAGAAAGAAGGAAACACCGGGGAGCTGTTTTTT. It yields the protein CAISARQKEGNTGELFF.

The sample holds a few counts of this clonotype. The V and J genes are TRBV10-3 and TRBJ1-3; D remains unclear. The CDR3 covers 12 residues. Trimming removed 5 bases at V and 0 bases at J, with 2 bases between. The germline gives CDR1 ENHRY, CDR2 SYGVKD. CDR3 amino acids: CAISSSGNTIYF. CDR3 nucleotide sequence: TGTGCCATCAGTAGCTCTGGAAACACCATATATTTT.

This clonotype was detected a few times. The J gene is TRBJ2-3, the V gene TRBV20-1; weak D call: TRBD2 (6 bases). Trimming removed 5 bases at V and 0 bases at J, with 15 bases between. In germline, CDR1 is DFQATT, CDR2 SNEGSKA (reference sequence). The CDR3 has 15 residues. The DNA of the CDR3 is TGCAGTGCTCGGGGGAGCGGCCCTAGCACAGATACGCAGTATTTT. Amino acids: CSARGSGPSTDTQYF.

This clonotype was counted many times. CDR3 sequence (DNA): TGCAGCGTGGGAGCCTCAAGGGTTAACACTGAAGCTTTCTTT. This codes for CSVGASRVNTEAFF. The chain links TRBV29-1 to TRBJ1-1; D uncertain. CDR3 length: 14 residues. Germline V gives CDR1 SQVTM, CDR2 ANQGSEA. The V gene lost 6 bases and the J gene lost 2 bases, with 16 bases spanning the gap.

In its sample, this clonotype ranks as medium-sized (0.01 to 0.1%). This chain links TRBV7-8 with TRBJ2-3; 12 bases agree with TRBD2. The CDR3 loop spans 16 amino acids. The V and J ends lost 1 base and 2 bases, in that order; junction bases with no gene match: 1. The germline gives CDR1 SGHVS, CDR2 FQNEAQ. The CDR3 reads CASSLGLAGVTDTQYF. The CDR3 DNA reads TGTGCCAGCAGCTTAGGACTAGCGGGGGTCACAGATACGCAGTATTTT.

The chain employs TRBV5-1 and TRBJ2-1; the D gene is possibly TRBD1 (6 bases). This CDR3 region has 15 residues. Trimming removed 10 bases at V and 8 bases at J, with 25 bases between. Germline V gene data show CDR1 as SGHRS and CDR2 as YFSETQ. CDR3 coding DNA: TGCGCCTCAAAGAAGGAGGAGACAGGAAAGTATGAGCAGTTCTTC. It translates to CASKKEETGKYEQFF.

The chain has TRBV25-1 and TRBJ2-7, with D perhaps given as TRBD1 or TRBD2 (5 bases each). Germline V gives CDR1 MGHDK, CDR2 SYGVNS. V lost 2 bases and J lost 2, with 16 bases in between. The CDR3 totals 16 residues. The CDR3 spells CASSEPLLDRTYEQYF. The CDR3 DNA is TGTGCCAGCAGTGAACCCTTACTAGACAGAACCTACGAGCAGTACTTC.

In regard to this clonotype: Since a much larger clone is just one base distant, this may be a read error. The CDR3 is CASSLGGAYNEQFF. CDR3 DNA: TGTGCCAGCAGTTTAGGGGGGGCCTACAATGAGCAGTTCTTC. This rearrangement joins TRBV27 to TRBJ2-1, with 7 nucleotides matching TRBD2. V shed 2 bases, J shed 2 bases, and the junction held 0 bases outside the gene matches. The CDR3 consists of 14 residues. Germline-derived CDR1 and CDR2 are MNHEY and SMNVEV (reference sequence).

This clonotype has ten or more counts. The gene calls are TRBV12-3 or TRBV12-4 and TRBJ2-5; 8 nucleotides line up with TRBD2. The CDR3 covers 13 residues. J lost 11 bases, V lost 6 bases, and 11 bases had no gene match. This CDR3 is CASSRSGSGEQYF. DNA of the CDR3: TGTGCCAGCAGCCGATCCGGTAGCGGGGAGCAGTACTTC.

CDR3 in amino acids: CASSRLAGGRETQYF. The CDR3 DNA sequence: TGTGCCAGCAGCCGACTAGCGGGGGGGAGAGAGACCCAGTACTTC. This chain joins TRBV7-2 and TRBJ2-5; TRBD2 agrees at 14 bases. This CDR3 region has 15 residues. V lost 5 bases to trimming and J lost 4 bases; unmatched junction nucleotides: 3. Germline V gene sequence: CDR1 SGHTA, CDR2 FQGNSA.

This clonotype showed up many times. The chain couples TRBV20-1 to TRBJ1-2; D might be TRBD1 (5 bases). CDR3 size: 13 residues. V lost 5 bases and J 7 bases, leaving 17 bases between the germline ends. Germline lookup yields CDR1 DFQATT and CDR2 SNEGSKA (reference sequence). The DNA for the CDR3 is TGCAGTGCTTCACGAACCGTGGGGCTTGGCTACACCTTC. Amino acid sequence: CSASRTVGLGYTF.